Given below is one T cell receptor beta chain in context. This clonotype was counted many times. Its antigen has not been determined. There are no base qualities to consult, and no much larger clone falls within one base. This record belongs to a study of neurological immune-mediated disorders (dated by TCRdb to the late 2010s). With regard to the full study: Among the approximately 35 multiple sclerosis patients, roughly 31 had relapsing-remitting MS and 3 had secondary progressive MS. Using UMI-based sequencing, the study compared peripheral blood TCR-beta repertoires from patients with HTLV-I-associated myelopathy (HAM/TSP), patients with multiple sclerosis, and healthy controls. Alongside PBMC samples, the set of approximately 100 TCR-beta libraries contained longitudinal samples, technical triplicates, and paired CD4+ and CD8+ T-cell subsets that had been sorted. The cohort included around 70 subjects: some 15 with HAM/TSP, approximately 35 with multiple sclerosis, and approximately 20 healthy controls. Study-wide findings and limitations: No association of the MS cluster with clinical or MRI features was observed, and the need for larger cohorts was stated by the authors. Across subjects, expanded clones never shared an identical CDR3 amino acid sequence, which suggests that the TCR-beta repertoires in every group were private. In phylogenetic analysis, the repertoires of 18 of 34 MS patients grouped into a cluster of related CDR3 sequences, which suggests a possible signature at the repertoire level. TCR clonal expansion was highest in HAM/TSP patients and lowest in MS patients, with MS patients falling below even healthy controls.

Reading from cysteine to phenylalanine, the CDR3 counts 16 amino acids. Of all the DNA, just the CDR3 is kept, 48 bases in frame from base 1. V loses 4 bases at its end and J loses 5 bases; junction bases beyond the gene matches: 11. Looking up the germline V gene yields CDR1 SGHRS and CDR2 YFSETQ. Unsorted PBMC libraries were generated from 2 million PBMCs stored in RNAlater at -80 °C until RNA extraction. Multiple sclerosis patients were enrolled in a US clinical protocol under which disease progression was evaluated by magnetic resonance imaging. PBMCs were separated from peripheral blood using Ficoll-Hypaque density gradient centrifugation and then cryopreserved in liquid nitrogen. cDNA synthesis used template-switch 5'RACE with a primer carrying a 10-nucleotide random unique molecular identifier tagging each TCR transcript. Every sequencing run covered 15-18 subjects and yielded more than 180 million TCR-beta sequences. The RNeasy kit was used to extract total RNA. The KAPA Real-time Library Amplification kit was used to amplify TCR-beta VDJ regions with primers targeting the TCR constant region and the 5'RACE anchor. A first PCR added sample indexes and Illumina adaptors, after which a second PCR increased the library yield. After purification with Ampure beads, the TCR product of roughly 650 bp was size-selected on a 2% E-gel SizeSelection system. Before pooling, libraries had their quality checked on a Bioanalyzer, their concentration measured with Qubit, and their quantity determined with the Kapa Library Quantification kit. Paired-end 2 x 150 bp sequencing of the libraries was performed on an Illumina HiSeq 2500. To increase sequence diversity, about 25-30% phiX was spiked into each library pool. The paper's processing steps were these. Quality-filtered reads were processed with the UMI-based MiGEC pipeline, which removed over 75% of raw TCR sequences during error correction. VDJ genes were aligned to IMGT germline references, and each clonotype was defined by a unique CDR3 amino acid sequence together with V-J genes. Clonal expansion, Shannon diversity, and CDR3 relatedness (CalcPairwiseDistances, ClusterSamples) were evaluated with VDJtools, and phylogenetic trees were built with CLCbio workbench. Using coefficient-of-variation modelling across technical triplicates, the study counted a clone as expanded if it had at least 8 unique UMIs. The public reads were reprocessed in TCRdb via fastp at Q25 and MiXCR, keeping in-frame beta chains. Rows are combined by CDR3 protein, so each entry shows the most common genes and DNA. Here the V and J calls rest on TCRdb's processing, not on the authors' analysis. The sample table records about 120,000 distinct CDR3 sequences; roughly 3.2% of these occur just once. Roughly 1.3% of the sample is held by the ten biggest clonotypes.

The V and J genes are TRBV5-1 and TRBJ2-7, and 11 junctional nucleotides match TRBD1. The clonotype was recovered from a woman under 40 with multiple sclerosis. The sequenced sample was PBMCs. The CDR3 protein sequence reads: CASSGGRGQGDHEQYF. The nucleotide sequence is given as TGCGCCAGCAGCGGGGGCAGGGGACAGGGGGACCACGAGCAGTACTTC.